This is a list of T cell receptor beta chains from one sample in a study of T cell repertoires in cytomegalovirus infection. TCRdb used MiXCR to reprocess the reads, holding one entry per CDR3 protein. The sample has some 220,000 distinct CDR3 sequences, under 8.5% seen once. Sequencing input: PBMCs. The receptors shown here come from a human donor in good health (CMV status not recorded). Some clones in this sample may be carry-over from other donors' samples. CDR3s include the opening cysteine and the closing phenylalanine or tryptophan. D genes are given only for firm matches. The listing skips clone size in some rows; elsewhere it reads once, few, many or a size class.

D,size,J,V,CDR3,DNA
NA,few,TRBJ2-5,TRBV29-1,CSVRGFQETQYF,TGCAGCGTTAGGGGGTTCCAAGAGACCCAGTACTTC
TRBD1,few,TRBJ1-2,TRBV7-9,CASSHLDRTLYGYTF,TGTGCCAGCAGCCATTTGGACAGGACCCTATATGGCTACACCTTC
NA,many,TRBJ2-5,TRBV10-3,CAISVRGEETQYF,TGTGCCATCAGTGTACGGGGCGAAGAGACCCAGTACTTC
NA,many,TRBJ2-7,TRBV7-2,CASSLGTAEQYF,TGTGCCAGCAGCTTAGGGACGGCGGAGCAGTACTTC
TRBD1,many,TRBJ2-4,TRBV6-2/TRBV6-3,CASSYPGQGLAKNIQYF,TGTGCCAGCAGTTACCCTGGACAGGGGTTAGCCAAAAACATTCAGTACTTC
NA,few,TRBJ2-1,TRBV6-5,CASRLEGDYNEQFF,TGTGCCAGCAGGCTCGAAGGAGACTACAATGAGCAGTTCTTC
TRBD1,many,TRBJ1-1,TRBV20-1,CSARDRGLRGPYTEAFF,TGCAGTGCTAGAGACCGGGGGTTGAGGGGGCCATACACTGAAGCTTTCTTT
TRBD2,many,TRBJ2-5,TRBV7-9,CASSPGLAGLQETQYF,TGTGCCAGCAGCCCCGGACTAGCGGGACTTCAAGAGACCCAGTACTTC
NA,many,TRBJ1-5,TRBV6-2/TRBV6-3,CASSYRPTSSLYSNQPQHF,TGTGCCAGCAGTTACCGCCCCACGTCCTCACTCTATAGCAATCAGCCCCAGCATTTT
NA,many,TRBJ2-6,TRBV29-1,CSVEGGSGANVLTF,TGCAGCGTTGAGGGGGGCTCTGGGGCCAACGTCCTGACTTTC
NA,NA,TRBJ2-1,TRBV29-1,CSVVLAGWWSEQFF,TGCAGCGTTGTCCTGGCAGGGTGGTGGAGTGAGCAGTTCTTC
NA,many,TRBJ1-1,TRBV28,CASSFVETTEAFF,TGTGCCAGCAGTTTTGTGGAGACCACTGAAGCTTTCTTT
TRBD2,many,TRBJ2-7,TRBV7-2,CASSLNGLAGYEQYF,TGTGCCAGCAGCTTGAACGGACTAGCGGGGTACGAGCAGTACTTC
NA,many,TRBJ2-3,TRBV7-9,CASSSASGWSTDTQYF,TGTGCCAGCAGCTCCGCGTCAGGGTGGAGCACAGATACGCAGTATTTT
TRBD2,many,TRBJ2-7,TRBV12-3/TRBV12-4,CASSSGLAGAYEQYF,TGTGCCAGCAGTTCCGGACTAGCGGGGGCCTACGAGCAGTACTTC
NA,NA,TRBJ2-7,TRBV6-2/TRBV6-3,CASTSLLYEQYF,TGTGCCAGCACCTCATTATTATACGAGCAGTACTTC
TRBD1,NA,TRBJ2-2,TRBV11-3,CASSLGPGQGGTGELFF,TGTGCCAGCAGCTTAGGGCCGGGACAGGGCGGCACCGGGGAGCTGTTTTTT
TRBD1,many,TRBJ2-1,TRBV3-1,CASSHDRAPREQFF,TGTGCCAGCAGCCATGACAGGGCGCCGCGGGAGCAGTTCTTC
TRBD1,many,TRBJ2-1,TRBV20-1,CSASLLTTGSYNEQFF,TGCAGTGCTAGCCTCCTGACGACAGGGAGCTACAATGAGCAGTTCTTC
TRBD1,few,TRBJ1-2,TRBV5-4,CASSSRQGASNYGYTF,TGTGCCAGCAGCTCAAGACAGGGGGCGTCGAACTATGGCTACACCTTC
TRBD1,many,TRBJ1-1,TRBV20-1,CSAGDRGSTEAFF,TGCAGTGCGGGAGACAGGGGGAGCACTGAAGCTTTCTTT
NA,many,TRBJ2-1,TRBV20-1,CSAIAGTPSYNEQFF,TGCAGTGCTATCGCCGGGACACCATCCTACAATGAGCAGTTCTTC
NA,many,TRBJ2-1,TRBV7-3,CASSNSDYNEQFF,TGTGCCAGCAGCAACAGTGACTACAATGAGCAGTTCTTC
TRBD2,many,TRBJ2-1,TRBV20-1,CSAQRGGDNEQFF,TGCAGTGCTCAGCGGGGAGGCGACAATGAGCAGTTCTTC
NA,few,TRBJ1-2,TRBV20-1,CSAGRGGGYGYTF,TGCAGTGCTGGGCGGGGGGGCGGCTATGGCTACACCTTC
NA,many,TRBJ2-3,TRBV19,CASTGPADTDTQYF,TGTGCCAGTACTGGCCCAGCCGACACAGATACGCAGTATTTT
NA,NA,TRBJ1-5,TRBV15,CATSRAGRSGGSNQPQHF,TGTGCCACCAGCAGAGCGGGCCGCTCCGGGGGAAGCAATCAGCCCCAGCATTTT
NA,NA,TRBJ1-1,TRBV6-5,CASRHGTYTEAFF,TGTGCCAGCAGGCACGGGACTTACACTGAAGCTTTCTTT
NA,many,TRBJ2-1,TRBV4-1,CASSQRAVENEQFF,TGCGCCAGCAGCCAACGAGCGGTGGAAAATGAGCAGTTCTTC